This passage covers 10 T cell receptor beta chains from one sample sequenced in a study of T-cell reconstitution after alpha-beta-depleted transplantation in children (dated by TCRdb to the mid-2010s). Receptor amplification or capture employed PCR. These reads were obtained on an Illumina HiSeq 2500. To normalize quantification of the TCRbeta repertoire, the TCR libraries were built with molecular barcoding that relied on unique molecular identifiers. TCRdb reworked the public reads: Q25 trimming with fastp, MiXCR clone assembly, productive beta chains retained. Rows matching on CDR3 protein sequence are summarized as one entry with the most common DNA and genes. This sample is represented by 150,000 to 250,000 distinct CDR3 sequences; about 14% of them were singletons. Under 15% of the sample is held by the ten biggest clonotypes. The sample consisted of PBMCs from the stem cell graft donor, taken from the stem cell graft. The receptors were gathered from a human donor who donated a stem cell graft to a child with acute lymphoblastic leukemia.

The sample holds many counts of this clonotype. The chain has TRBV3-1 and TRBJ1-1; D call uncertain. The CDR3 covers 15 residues. Germline V gives CDR1 LGHDT, CDR2 YNNKEL (reference sequence). Deletions cut 1 base from V and 3 bases from J, with 12 bases between. The CDR3 spells CASSQGPASDTEAFF. In DNA form, the CDR3 reads TGTGCCAGCAGCCAAGGCCCAGCCTCGGACACTGAAGCTTTCTTT. Full variable domain (outside the CDR3, taken from reference TRBV3-1 and TRBJ1-1): DTAVSQTPKYLVTQMGNDKSIKCEQNLGHDTMYWYKQDSKKFLKIMFSYNNKELIINETVPNRFSPKSPDKAHLNLHINSLELGDSAVYFCASSQGPASDTEAFFGQGTRLTVV.

This clonotype was seen a handful of times. The chain recombines TRBV11-3 with TRBJ2-1; 8 bases are a match to TRBD2. The germline CDR1 and CDR2 sequences are SGHNT and YENEEA. The ends lost 4 bases at V and 5 bases at J; junction bases unmatched: 7. This CDR3 is 15 amino acids long. The CDR3 DNA sequence: TGTGCCAGCAGCTCGACGGGAGGGGGGCACAATGAGCAGTTCTTC. This sequence encodes CASSSTGGGHNEQFF.

The genes are TRBV6-1 and TRBJ2-7; 7 bases map to TRBD2. Germline V gives CDR1 MNHNS, CDR2 SASEGT. The CDR3 consists of 16 residues. The junction had 12 bases not matched to a gene; V was cut back by 7 bases and J by 0 bases. CDR3 DNA: TGTGCCAGCACTGCCGCTAGCGGCTATTTCTCCTACGAGCAGTACTTC. Its translation: CASTAASGYFSYEQYF.

This chain joins TRBV4-1 and TRBJ2-7, with 10 nucleotides matching TRBD2. V trimming: 8 bases; J trimming: 7 bases; junction bases outside the gene matches: 11. The CDR3 is 14 residues long. The germline V gene has CDR1 MGHRA and CDR2 YSYEKL. CDR3: CASQEREGLREQYF. CDR3 bases: TGCGCCAGCCAAGAGCGGGAGGGCCTTAGGGAGCAGTACTTC.

This clonotype was seen many times. V and J are TRBV12-3 or TRBV12-4 and TRBJ1-1, with 7 bases lining up with TRBD1. Unmatched junction bases numbered 4, after V lost 6 bases and J lost 3 bases. CDR3 length: 13 amino acids. The CDR3 region has the DNA TGTGCCAGCAGGATAACAGGGGACACTGAAGCTTTCTTT. Its protein is CASRITGDTEAFF.

This clonotype has ten or more counts. This sequence joins TRBV5-1 and TRBJ2-2, with D tentatively TRBD1 (6 bases). Per germline, CDR1 SGHRS and CDR2 YFSETQ. The V and J ends lost 0 bases and 1 base respectively, with 10 bases between them. This CDR3 has 16 residues. The CDR3 is CASSLAGDKNTGELFF. The CDR3 bases are TGCGCCAGCAGCTTGGCAGGGGACAAGAACACCGGGGAGCTGTTTTTT.

The V call is TRBV19, the J call TRBJ2-5; TRBD1 matches at 7 bases. The V gene end was trimmed by 4 bases and the J gene end by 1 base; junction bases not matched to a gene: 6. The CDR3 is made up of 15 amino acids. Germline CDR1 is LNHDA and CDR2 is SQIVND (reference sequence). The CDR3 loop is CASSRPRGTQETQYF. As DNA, the CDR3 is TGTGCCAGTAGTAGGCCCAGGGGGACCCAAGAGACCCAGTACTTC.

In its sample, this clonotype was seen many times. The chain joins TRBV11-3 to TRBJ2-5, with D unresolved. Germline-derived CDR1 and CDR2 are SGHNT and YENEEA. V shed 1 base and J shed 1 base, with 7 bases lying between them. The CDR3 spans 14 residues. The CDR3 region has the DNA TGTGCCAGCAGCTTAGCACAGTCCCAAGAGACCCAGTACTTC. Its protein is CASSLAQSQETQYF. Supplemented by reference TRBV11-3 and TRBJ2-5, the full variable domain reads EAGVVQSPRYKIIEKKQPVAFWCNPISGHNTLYWYLQNLGQGPELLIRYENEEAVDDSQLPKDRFSAERLKGVDSTLKIQPAELGDSAVYLCASSLAQSQETQYFGPGTRLLVL.

The chain couples TRBV12-3 or TRBV12-4 to TRBJ2-7; 12 bases align to TRBD1. The ends lost 7 bases at V and 3 bases at J; junction bases unmatched: 13. The CDR3 runs 17 residues. The CDR3 DNA sequence: TGTGCCAGCATCCTGGGACAGGGGGCGCGTCAGATCTACGAGCAGTACTTC. It yields the protein CASILGQGARQIYEQYF.

This clonotype was observed a few times. Compared with germline, one end of the junction differs, possibly owing to a read error. V and J are TRBV5-6 and TRBJ2-4; the D is unclear. The germline gives CDR1 SGHDT, CDR2 YYEEEE. The CDR3 runs to 15 residues. The DNA for the CDR3 is TGTGCCAGCAGCTTGTACCGGCCGAATAAAAACAGTCAGTACTTC. This encodes CASSLYRPNKNSQYF.